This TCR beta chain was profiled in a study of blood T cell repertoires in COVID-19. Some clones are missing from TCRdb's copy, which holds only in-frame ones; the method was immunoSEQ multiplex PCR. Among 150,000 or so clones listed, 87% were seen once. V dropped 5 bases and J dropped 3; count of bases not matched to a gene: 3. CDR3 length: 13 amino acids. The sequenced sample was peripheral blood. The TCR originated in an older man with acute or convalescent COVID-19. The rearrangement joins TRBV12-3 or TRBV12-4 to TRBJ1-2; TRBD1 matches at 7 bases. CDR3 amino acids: CASSPGTDYGYTF. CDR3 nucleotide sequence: TGTGCCAGCAGTCCCGGGACAGACTATGGCTACACCTTC.